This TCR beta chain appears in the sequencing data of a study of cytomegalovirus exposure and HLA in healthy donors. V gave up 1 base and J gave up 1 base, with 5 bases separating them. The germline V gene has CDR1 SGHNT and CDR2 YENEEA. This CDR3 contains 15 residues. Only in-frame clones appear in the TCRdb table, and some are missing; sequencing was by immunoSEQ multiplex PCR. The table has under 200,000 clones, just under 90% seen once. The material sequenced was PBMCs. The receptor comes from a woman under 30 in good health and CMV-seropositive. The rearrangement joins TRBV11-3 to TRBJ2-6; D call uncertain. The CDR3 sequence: CASSLVSSGANVLTF. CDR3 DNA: TGTGCCAGCAGCTTAGTCAGTTCTGGGGCCAACGTCCTGACTTTC.